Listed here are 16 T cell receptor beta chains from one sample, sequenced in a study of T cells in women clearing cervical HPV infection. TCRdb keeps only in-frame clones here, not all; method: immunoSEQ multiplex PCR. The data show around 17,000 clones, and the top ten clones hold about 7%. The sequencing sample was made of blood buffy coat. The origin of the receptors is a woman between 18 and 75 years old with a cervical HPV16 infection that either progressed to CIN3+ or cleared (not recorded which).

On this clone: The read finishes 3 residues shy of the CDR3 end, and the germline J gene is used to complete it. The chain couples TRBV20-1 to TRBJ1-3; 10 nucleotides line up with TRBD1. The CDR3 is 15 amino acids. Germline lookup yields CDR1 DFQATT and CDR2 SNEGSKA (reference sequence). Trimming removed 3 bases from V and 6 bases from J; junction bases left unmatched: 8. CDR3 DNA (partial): TGCAGTGCTAGGGGACTAGGACAGGGGGAAAACACC. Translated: CSARGLGQGENT. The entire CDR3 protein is CSARGLGQGENTIYF.

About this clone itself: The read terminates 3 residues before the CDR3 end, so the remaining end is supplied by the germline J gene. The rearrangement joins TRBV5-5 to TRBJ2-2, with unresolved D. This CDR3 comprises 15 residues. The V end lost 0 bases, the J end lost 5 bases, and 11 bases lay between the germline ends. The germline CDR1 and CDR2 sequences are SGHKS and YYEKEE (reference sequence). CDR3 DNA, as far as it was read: TGTGCCAGCAGCTTGGAGTGGGCCGCAACCGGGGAG. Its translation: CASSLEWAATGE. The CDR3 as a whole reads CASSLEWAATGELFF.

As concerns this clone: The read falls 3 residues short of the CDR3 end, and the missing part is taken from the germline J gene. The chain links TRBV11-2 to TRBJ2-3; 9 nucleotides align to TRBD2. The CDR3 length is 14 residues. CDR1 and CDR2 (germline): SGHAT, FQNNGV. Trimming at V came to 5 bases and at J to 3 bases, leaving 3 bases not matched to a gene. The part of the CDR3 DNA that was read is TGTGCCAGCAGCCCGACTAGCGGAACAGATACG. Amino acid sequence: CASSPTSGTDT. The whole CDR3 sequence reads CASSPTSGTDTQYF.

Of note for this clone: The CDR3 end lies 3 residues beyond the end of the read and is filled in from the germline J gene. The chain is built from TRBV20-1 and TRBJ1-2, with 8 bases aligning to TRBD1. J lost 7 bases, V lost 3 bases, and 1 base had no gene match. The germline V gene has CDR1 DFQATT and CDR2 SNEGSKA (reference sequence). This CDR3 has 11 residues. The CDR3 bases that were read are TGCAGTGCTAGGGACAGGGTTGGC. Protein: CSARDRVG. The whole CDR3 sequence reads CSARDRVGYTF.

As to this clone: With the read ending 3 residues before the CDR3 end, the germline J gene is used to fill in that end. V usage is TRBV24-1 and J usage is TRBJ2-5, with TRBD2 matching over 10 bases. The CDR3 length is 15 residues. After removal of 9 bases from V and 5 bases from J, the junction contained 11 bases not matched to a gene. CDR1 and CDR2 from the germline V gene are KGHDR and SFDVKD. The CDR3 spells CATPTSGVTRETQYF. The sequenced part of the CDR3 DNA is TGTGCCACCCCAACTAGCGGGGTAACGAGGGAGACC.

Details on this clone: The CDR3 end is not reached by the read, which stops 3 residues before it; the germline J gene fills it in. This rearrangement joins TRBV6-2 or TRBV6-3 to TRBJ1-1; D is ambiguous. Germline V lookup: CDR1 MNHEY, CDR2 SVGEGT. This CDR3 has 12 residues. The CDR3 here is CASSYSVPGAFF. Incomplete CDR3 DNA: TGTGCCAGCAGTTACTCAGTACCGGGA.

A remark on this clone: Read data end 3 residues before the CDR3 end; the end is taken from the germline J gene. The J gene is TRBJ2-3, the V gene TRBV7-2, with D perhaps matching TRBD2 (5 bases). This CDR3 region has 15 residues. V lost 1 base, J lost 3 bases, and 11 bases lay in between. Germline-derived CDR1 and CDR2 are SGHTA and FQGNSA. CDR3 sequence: CASSLVVVATDTQYF. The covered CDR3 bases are TGTGCCAGCAGCTTAGTGGTTGTAGCGACAGATACG. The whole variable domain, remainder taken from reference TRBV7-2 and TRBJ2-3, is GAGVSQSPSNKVTEKGKDVELRCDPISGHTALYWYRQSLGQGLEFLIYFQGNSAPDKSGLPSDRFSAERTGGSVSTLTIQRTQQEDSAVYLCASSLVVVATDTQYFGPGTRLTVL.

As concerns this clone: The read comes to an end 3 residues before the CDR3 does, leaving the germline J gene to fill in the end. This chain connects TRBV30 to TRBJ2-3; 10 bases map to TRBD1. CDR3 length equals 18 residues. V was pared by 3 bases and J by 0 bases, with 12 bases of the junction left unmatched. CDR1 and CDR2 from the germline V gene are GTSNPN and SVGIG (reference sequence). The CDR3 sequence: CAWSVTGGIPLSTDTQYF. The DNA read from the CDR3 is TGTGCCTGGAGCGTGACAGGGGGCATACCACTCAGCACAGATACG. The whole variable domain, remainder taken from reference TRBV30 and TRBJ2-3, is SQTIHQWPATLVQPVGSPLSLECTVEGTSNPNLYWYRQAAGRGLQLLFYSVGIGQISSEVPQNLSASRPQDRQFILSSKKLLLSDSGFYLCAWSVTGGIPLSTDTQYFGPGTRLTVL.

This chain's CDR3 is CASSQPTDRASVEKLFF. Partial CDR3 DNA: TGCGCCAGCAGCCAACCAACTGACAGGGCCTCTGTAGAAAAA. The V and J genes are TRBV4-1 and TRBJ1-4; 7 bases are shared with TRBD1. Read sequence stops 3 residues before the CDR3 end, and the germline J gene provides the missing end. This CDR3 has 17 amino acids. From germline, CDR1 is MGHRA and CDR2 YSYEKL. Trimming removed 2 bases from V and 8 bases from J; junction bases left unmatched: 14.

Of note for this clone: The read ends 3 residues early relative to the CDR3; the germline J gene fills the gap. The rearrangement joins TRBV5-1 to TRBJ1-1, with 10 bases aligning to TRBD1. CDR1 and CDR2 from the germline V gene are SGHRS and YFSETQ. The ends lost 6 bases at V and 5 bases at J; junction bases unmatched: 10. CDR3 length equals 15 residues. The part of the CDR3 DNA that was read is TGCGCCAGCATCGGACAGGGGGGGGCAGGGACTGAA. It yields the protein CASIGQGGAGTE. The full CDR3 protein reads CASIGQGGAGTEAFF.

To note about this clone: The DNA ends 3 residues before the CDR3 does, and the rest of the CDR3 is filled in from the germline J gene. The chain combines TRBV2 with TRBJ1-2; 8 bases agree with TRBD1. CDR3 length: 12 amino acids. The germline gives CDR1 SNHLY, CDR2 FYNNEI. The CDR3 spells CASSQGAIDYTF. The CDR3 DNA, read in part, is TGTGCCAGCAGCCAGGGGGCTATTGAC.

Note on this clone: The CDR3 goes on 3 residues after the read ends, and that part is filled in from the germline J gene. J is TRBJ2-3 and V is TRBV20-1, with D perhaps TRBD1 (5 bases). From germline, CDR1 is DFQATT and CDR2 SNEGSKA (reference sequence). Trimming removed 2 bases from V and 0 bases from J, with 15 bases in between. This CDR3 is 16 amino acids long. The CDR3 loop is CSARPPPGQSTDTQYF. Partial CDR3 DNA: TGCAGTGCTAGACCCCCGCCAGGGCAGAGCACAGATACG.

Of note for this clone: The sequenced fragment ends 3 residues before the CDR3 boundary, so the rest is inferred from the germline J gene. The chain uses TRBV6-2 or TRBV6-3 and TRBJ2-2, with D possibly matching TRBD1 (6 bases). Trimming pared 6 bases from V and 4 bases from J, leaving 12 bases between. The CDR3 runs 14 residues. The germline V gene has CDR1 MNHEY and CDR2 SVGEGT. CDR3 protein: CASSTGLSTGELFF. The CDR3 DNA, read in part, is TGTGCCAGCAGCACAGGGTTGAGCACCGGGGAG.

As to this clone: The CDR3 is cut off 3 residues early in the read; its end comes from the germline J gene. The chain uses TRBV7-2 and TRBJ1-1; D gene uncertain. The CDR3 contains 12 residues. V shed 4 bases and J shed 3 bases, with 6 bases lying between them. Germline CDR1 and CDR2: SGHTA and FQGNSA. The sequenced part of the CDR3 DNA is TGTGCCAGCAGCTACCGGGACACTGAA. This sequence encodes CASSYRDTE. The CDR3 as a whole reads CASSYRDTEAFF.

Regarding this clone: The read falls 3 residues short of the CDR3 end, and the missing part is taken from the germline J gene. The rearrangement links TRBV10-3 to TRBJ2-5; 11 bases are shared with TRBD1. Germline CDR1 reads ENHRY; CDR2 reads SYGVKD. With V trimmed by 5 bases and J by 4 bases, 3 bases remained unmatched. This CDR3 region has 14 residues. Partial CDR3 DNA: TGTGCCATCAGTCGGGGACAGGGGGGAGAGACC. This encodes CAISRGQGGET. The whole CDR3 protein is CAISRGQGGETQYF.

This chain's CDR3 is CASSAVRGGHVEQFF. The sequenced part of the CDR3 DNA is TGCGCCAGCAGTGCCGTTCGGGGGGGCCATGTTGAG. The gene calls are TRBV10-1 and TRBJ2-1, with 8 bases fitting TRBD2. The CDR3 goes on 3 residues after the read ends, and that part is filled in from the germline J gene. CDR3 length: 15 residues. V gave up 4 bases and J gave up 9 bases; unmatched junction bases: 11. The germline V gene encodes CDR1 WNHNN and CDR2 SYGVQD (reference sequence).